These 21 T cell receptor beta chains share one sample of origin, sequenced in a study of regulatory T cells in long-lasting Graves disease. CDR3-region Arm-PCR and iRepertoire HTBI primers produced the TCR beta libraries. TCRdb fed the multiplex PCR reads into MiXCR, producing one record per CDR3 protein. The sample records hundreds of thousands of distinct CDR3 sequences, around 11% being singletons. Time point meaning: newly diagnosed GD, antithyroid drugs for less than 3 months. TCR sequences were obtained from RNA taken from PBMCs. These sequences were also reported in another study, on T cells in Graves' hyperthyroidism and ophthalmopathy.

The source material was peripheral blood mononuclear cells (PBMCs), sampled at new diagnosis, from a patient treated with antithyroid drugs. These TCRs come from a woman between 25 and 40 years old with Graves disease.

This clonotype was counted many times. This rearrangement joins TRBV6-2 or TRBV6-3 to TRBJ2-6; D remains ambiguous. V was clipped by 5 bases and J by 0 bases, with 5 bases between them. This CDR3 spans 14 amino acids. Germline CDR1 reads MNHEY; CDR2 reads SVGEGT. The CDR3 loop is CASSESSGANVLTF. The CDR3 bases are TGTGCCAGCAGTGAATCCTCTGGGGCCAACGTCCTGACTTTC.

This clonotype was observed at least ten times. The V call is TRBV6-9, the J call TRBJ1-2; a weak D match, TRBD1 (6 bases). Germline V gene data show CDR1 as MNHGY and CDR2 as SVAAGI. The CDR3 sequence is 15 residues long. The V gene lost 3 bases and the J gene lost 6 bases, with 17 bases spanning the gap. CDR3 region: CASSYAQGFIDGYTF. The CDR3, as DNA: TGTGCCAGCAGTTACGCACAGGGATTTATAGATGGCTACACCTTC.

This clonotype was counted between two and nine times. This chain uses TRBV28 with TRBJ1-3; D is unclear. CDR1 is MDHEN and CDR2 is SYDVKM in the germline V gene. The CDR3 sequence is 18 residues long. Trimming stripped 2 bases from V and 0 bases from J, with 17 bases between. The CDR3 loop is CASSLPPPGLSSGNTIYF. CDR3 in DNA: TGTGCCAGCAGTTTACCCCCTCCCGGATTGAGCTCTGGAAACACCATATATTTT. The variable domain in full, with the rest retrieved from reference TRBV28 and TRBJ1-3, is DVKVTQSSRYLVKRTGEKVFLECVQDMDHENMFWYRQDPGLGLRLIYFSYDVKMKEKGDIPEGYSVSREKKERFSLILESASTNQTSMYLCASSLPPPGLSSGNTIYFGEGSWLTVV.

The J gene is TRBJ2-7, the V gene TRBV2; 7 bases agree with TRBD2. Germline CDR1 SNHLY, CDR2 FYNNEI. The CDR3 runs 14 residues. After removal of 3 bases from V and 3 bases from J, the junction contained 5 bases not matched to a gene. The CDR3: CASSEDRDYYEQYF. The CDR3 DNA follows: TGTGCCAGCAGTGAGGACCGGGACTACTACGAGCAGTACTTC.

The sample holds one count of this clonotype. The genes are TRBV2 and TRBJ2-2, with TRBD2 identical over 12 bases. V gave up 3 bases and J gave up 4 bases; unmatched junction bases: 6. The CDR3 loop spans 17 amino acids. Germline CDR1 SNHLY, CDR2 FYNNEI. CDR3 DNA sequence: TGTGCCAGCAGTGAGAGACTAGCGGGAGTGGGCACCGGGGAGCTGTTTTTT. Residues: CASSERLAGVGTGELFF.

CDR3 loop: CSVLTSAQYEQYF. Written as DNA, the CDR3 is TGCAGCGTGTTGACTAGCGCTCAGTACGAGCAGTACTTC. J is TRBJ2-7 and V is TRBV29-1; TRBD2 aligns across 8 bases. CDR1 is SQVTM, CDR2 ANQGSEA, per germline. Trimming removed 6 bases from V and 4 bases from J; junction bases left unmatched: 8. CDR3 length: 13 residues.

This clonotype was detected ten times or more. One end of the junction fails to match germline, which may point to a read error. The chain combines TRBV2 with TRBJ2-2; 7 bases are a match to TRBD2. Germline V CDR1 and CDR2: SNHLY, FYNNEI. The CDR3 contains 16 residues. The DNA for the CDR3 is TGTGCCAGCCGACTAACGGGGGGAGGCAACAACGGGGAGCTGTTTTTT. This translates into CASRLTGGGNNGELFF.

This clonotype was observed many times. CDR3 region: CASSGTSAFTYEQYF. The CDR3 bases are TGTGCCAGCAGCGGGACTAGCGCCTTTACCTACGAGCAGTACTTC. The chain has TRBV28 and TRBJ2-7, with 10 bases lining up with TRBD2. The CDR3 is made up of 15 amino acids. Germline V gives CDR1 MDHEN, CDR2 SYDVKM. J was trimmed by 2 bases and V by 6 bases; bases with no gene match: 7.

The DNA for the CDR3 is TGCGCCAGCAGCTTGCCAGGGCGGGTTGGCTACACCTTC. This sequence encodes CASSLPGRVGYTF. This chain uses TRBV5-1 with TRBJ1-2; TRBD1 might be the D (5 bases). Per the germline V gene, CDR1 is SGHRS and CDR2 is YFSETQ. Deletions cut 1 base from V and 7 bases from J, with 11 bases between. This CDR3 is 13 amino acids long.

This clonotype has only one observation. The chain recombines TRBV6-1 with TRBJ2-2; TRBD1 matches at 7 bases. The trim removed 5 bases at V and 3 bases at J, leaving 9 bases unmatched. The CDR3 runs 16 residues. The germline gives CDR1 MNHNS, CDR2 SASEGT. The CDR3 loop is CASSPPGQWDTGELFF. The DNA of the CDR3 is TGTGCCAGCAGTCCGCCGGGACAGTGGGACACCGGGGAGCTGTTTTTT.

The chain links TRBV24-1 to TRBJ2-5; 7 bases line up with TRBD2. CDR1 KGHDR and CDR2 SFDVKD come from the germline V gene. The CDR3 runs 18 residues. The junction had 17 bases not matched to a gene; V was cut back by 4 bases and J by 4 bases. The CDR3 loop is CATSDSIGRRENSETQYF. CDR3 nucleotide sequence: TGTGCCACCAGTGACTCCATAGGGCGGCGGGAGAATTCAGAGACCCAGTACTTC.

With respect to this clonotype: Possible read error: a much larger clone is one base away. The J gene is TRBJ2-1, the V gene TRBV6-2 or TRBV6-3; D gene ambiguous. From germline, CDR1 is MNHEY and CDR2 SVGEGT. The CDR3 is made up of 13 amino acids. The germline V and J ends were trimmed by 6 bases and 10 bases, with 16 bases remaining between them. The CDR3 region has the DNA TGTGCCAGCAGGGTGGCGTTCGACCTCGAGCAGTTCTTC. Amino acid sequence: CASRVAFDLEQFF.

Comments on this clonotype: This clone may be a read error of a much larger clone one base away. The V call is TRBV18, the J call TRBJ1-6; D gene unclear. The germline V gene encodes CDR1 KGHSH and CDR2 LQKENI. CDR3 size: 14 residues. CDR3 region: CGSSPQRDNSPLHF. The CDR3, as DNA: TGTGGCAGCTCACCACAGAGGGATAATTCACCCCTCCACTTT.

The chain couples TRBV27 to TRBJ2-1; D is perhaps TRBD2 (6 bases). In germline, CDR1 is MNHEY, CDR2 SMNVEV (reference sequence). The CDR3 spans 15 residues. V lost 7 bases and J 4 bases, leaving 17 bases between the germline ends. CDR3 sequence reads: CASTGLIRGYNEQFF. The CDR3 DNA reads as TGTGCCAGCACTGGGCTCATCCGGGGGTACAATGAGCAGTTCTTC.

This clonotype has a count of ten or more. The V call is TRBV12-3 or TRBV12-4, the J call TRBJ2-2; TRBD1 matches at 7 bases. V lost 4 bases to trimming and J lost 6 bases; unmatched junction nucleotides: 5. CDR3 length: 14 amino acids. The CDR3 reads CASSWDRFPGELFF. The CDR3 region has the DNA TGTGCCAGCAGTTGGGACAGATTCCCCGGGGAGCTGTTTTTT.

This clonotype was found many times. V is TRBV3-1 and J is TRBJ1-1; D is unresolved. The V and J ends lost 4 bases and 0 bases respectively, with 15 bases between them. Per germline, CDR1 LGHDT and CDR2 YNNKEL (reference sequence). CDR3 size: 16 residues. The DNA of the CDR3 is TGTGCCAGCAGCCCCCGTCTTCCATATCTGAACACTGAAGCTTTCTTT. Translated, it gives CASSPRLPYLNTEAFF.

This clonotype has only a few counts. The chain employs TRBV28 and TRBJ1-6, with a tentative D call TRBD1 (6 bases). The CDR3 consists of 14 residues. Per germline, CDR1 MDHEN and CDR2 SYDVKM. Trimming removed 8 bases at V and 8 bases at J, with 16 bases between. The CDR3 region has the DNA TGTGCCAGCCGACCTTTTCAGGGGTATTCACCCCTCCACTTT. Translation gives CASRPFQGYSPLHF.

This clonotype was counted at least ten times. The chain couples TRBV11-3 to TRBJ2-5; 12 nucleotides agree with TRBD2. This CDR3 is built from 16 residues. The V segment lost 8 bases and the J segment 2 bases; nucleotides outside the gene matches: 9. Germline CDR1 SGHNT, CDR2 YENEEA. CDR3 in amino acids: CASGTSGYPPQETQYF. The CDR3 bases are TGTGCCAGCGGGACTAGCGGGTATCCTCCTCAAGAGACCCAGTACTTC.

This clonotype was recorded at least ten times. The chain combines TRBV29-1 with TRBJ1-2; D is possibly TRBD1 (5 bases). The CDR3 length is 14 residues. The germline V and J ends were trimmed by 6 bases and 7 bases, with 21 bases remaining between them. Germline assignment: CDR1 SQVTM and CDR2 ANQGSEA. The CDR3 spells CSVYTGPEGPGYTF. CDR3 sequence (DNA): TGCAGCGTCTATACCGGGCCCGAGGGACCTGGCTACACCTTC.

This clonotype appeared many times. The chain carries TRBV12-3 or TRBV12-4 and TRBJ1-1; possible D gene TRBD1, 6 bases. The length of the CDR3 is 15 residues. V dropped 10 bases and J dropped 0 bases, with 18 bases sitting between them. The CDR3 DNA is TGTGCCACCTCATCCCTACAGGGCTTGAACACTGAAGCTTTCTTT. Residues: CATSSLQGLNTEAFF.

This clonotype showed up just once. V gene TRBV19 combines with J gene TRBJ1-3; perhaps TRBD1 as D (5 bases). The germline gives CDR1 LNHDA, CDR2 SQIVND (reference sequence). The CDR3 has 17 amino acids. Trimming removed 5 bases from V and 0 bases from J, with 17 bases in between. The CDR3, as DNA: TGTGCCAGTAGTTCCCGGGACTTCCTCCTCTCTGGAAACACCATATATTTT. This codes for CASSSRDFLLSGNTIYF.